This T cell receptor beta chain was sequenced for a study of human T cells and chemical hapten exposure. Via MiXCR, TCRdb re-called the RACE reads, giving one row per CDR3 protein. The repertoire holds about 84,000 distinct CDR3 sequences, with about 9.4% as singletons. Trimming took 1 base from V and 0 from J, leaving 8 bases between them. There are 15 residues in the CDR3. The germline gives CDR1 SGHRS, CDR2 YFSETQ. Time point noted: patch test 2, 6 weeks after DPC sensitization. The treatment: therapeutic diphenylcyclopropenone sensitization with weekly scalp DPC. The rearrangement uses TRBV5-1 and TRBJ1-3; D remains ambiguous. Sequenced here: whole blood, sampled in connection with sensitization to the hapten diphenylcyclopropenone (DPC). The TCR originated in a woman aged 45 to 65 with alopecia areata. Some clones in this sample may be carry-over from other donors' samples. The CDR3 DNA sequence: TGCGCCAGCAGCTTGTCTGATCACTCTGGAAACACCATATATTTT. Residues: CASSLSDHSGNTIYF.